Shown below are 13 T cell receptor beta chains from a single sample sequenced in a study of T cells after yellow fever vaccination. TCRdb reprocessed the 5' RACE reads via MiXCR and lists one record per CDR3 protein. The table shows 5,000 or so distinct CDR3 sequences, with under 8.5% occurring only once. Sequences were derived from PBMCs, either bulk or a sorted T-cell subset (CD4+, CD8+, memory, or dextramer-sorted; not recorded which), sampled around 14 days after the first yellow fever vaccination. The receptor set was obtained from a man aged 18 to 30 who received the YFV17D yellow fever vaccine.

This clonotype was observed many times. The chain joins TRBV14 to TRBJ2-1, with 12 bases fitting TRBD2. Per germline, CDR1 SGHDN and CDR2 FVKESK. The V and J ends lost 5 bases and 5 bases, in that order; junction bases with no gene match: 10. The CDR3 loop spans 17 amino acids. Written as DNA, the CDR3 is TGTGCCAGCAGCACGACTAGCGGGGGTAGTGGGAACAATGAGCAGTTCTTC. Residues: CASSTTSGGSGNNEQFF.

Ten or more counts support this clonotype. This chain links TRBV7-9 with TRBJ2-1, with D perhaps matching TRBD1 or TRBD2 (5 bases each). CDR3 length equals 13 residues. Germline CDR1 reads SEHNR; CDR2 reads FQNEAQ (reference sequence). The germline V and J ends were trimmed by 5 bases and 8 bases, with 13 bases remaining between them. The CDR3, as DNA: TGTGCCAGCAGCGGTCACCTGGGGGATGAGCAGTTCTTC. It yields the protein CASSGHLGDEQFF. The full variable domain, its missing parts supplied by reference TRBV7-9 and TRBJ2-1, is DTGVSQNPRHKITKRGQNVTFRCDPISEHNRLYWYRQTLGQGPEFLTYFQNEAQLEKSRLLSDRFSAERPKGSFSTLEIQRTEQGDSAMYLCASSGHLGDEQFFGPGTRLTVL.

Many counts were recorded for this clonotype. This chain links TRBV5-1 with TRBJ2-2; D remains unclear. Germline V gives CDR1 SGHRS, CDR2 YFSETQ. V lost 0 bases, J lost 1 base, and 7 bases lay in between. The length of the CDR3 is 15 residues. CDR3 amino acids: CASSLAWQNTGELFF. The DNA of the CDR3 is TGCGCCAGCAGCTTGGCATGGCAGAACACCGGGGAGCTGTTTTTT.

In this sample, this clonotype turned up many times. V usage is TRBV5-1 and J usage is TRBJ2-3, with TRBD1 matching over 10 bases. CDR1 SGHRS and CDR2 YFSETQ come from the germline V gene. V lost 0 bases, J lost 4 bases, and 2 bases stayed unmatched. The CDR3 totals 15 residues. CDR3 in amino acids: CASSLGQGAPDTQYF. CDR3 in DNA: TGCGCCAGCAGCTTGGGACAGGGGGCTCCAGATACGCAGTATTTT.

This clonotype was seen ten or more times. V and J are TRBV28 and TRBJ1-4; D might be TRBD1 (6 bases). Trimming removed 4 bases at V and 7 bases at J, with 19 bases between. This CDR3 region has 16 residues. Per the germline V gene, CDR1 is MDHEN and CDR2 is SYDVKM. The CDR3 DNA sequence: TGTGCCAGCAGTTCCCCCCGGAGGGGGGGCCCTGAAAAACTGTTTTTT. It is translated as CASSSPRRGGPEKLFF.

This clonotype was seen many times. The V call is TRBV19, the J call TRBJ2-3; D assignment may be TRBD1 or TRBD2 (5 bases each). The germline V and J ends were trimmed by 4 bases and 2 bases, with 13 bases remaining between them. The CDR3 spans 15 residues. Germline CDR1 is LNHDA and CDR2 is SQIVND (reference sequence). This CDR3 reads CASSTRDRDTDTQYF. CDR3 bases: TGTGCCAGTAGTACCAGGGACCGAGACACAGATACGCAGTATTTT.

This clonotype has at least ten counts. The chain uses TRBV11-2 and TRBJ2-4; 9 bases are shared with TRBD1. J lost 2 bases, V lost 4 bases, and 15 bases had no gene match. CDR1 SGHAT and CDR2 FQNNGV come from the germline V gene. The length of the CDR3 is 19 residues. This CDR3 is CASSSWTGVPSFTKNIQYF. The CDR3 region has the DNA TGTGCCAGCAGCTCCTGGACAGGGGTGCCATCGTTTACCAAAAACATTCAGTACTTC.

This clonotype was counted ten times or more. The chain links TRBV11-2 to TRBJ2-3; D gene ambiguous. The V gene's germline CDR1 is SGHAT and CDR2 FQNNGV. V lost 2 bases to trimming and J lost 6 bases, with 9 bases between them. This CDR3 region has 13 residues. The CDR3 here is CASSLIWWDTQYF. Here the CDR3 DNA reads TGTGCCAGCAGCTTAATATGGTGGGATACGCAGTATTTT.

This clonotype occurred many times. This chain links TRBV4-3 with TRBJ1-3; D remains ambiguous. Trimming took off 0 bases at V and 0 bases at J, with 9 bases between the two ends. CDR3 size: 16 residues. The germline gives CDR1 LGHNA, CDR2 YSLEER. CDR3 nucleotides: TGCGCCAGCAGCCAAGAGAGCCTACCCTCTGGAAACACCATATATTTT. Residues: CASSQESLPSGNTIYF.

This clonotype has at least ten counts. V gene TRBV6-1 combines with J gene TRBJ1-1; D might be TRBD1 (5 bases). Germline V gene lookup returns CDR1 MNHNS and CDR2 SASEGT. The CDR3 length is 11 residues. V was pared by 7 bases and J by 7 bases, with 10 bases between. The CDR3: CASTRQYEAFF. The CDR3 DNA sequence: TGTGCCAGCACGAGACAGTATGAAGCTTTCTTT.

This clonotype was seen many times. The V call is TRBV5-1, the J call TRBJ2-2; 10 nucleotides agree with TRBD2. The CDR3 totals 17 residues. Per the germline V gene, CDR1 is SGHRS and CDR2 is YFSETQ. The J segment lost 6 bases and the V segment lost 4 bases, leaving 12 bases of the junction unmatched. The CDR3 sequence: CASSLKTSGPGPGELFF. CDR3 in DNA: TGCGCCAGCAGCCTAAAGACTAGCGGGCCCGGACCCGGGGAGCTGTTTTTT.

This clonotype came up a few times. The chain has TRBV5-8 and TRBJ1-5; TRBD1 matches at 8 bases. The CDR3 totals 14 residues. V lost 2 bases to trimming and J lost 7 bases; unmatched junction nucleotides: 5. Germline V lookup: CDR1 SGHTS, CDR2 YDEGEE. CDR3 DNA: TGTGCCAGCAGCTTTGACAGGGGTGACCAGCCCCAGCATTTT. Protein: CASSFDRGDQPQHF. Full variable domain (remainder filled in from reference TRBV5-8 and TRBJ1-5): EAGVTQSPTHLIKTRGQQATLRCSPISGHTSVYWYQQALGLGLQFLLWYDEGEERNRGNFPPRFSGRQFPNYSSELNVNALELEDSALYLCASSFDRGDQPQHFGDGTRLSIL.

This clonotype was found many times. The chain joins TRBV28 to TRBJ2-2; D call uncertain. The ends were cut back, 7 bases at V and 8 bases at J, with 14 bases in the middle. CDR1 MDHEN and CDR2 SYDVKM come from the germline V gene. This CDR3 is built from 13 residues. The CDR3 coding sequence is TGTGCCAGCACCCCCTTGGGTGCAGGGGAGCTGTTTTTT. Amino acid sequence: CASTPLGAGELFF.